The present T cell receptor (beta chain) was sequenced within a study of CD8+CD57+ T cells in acquired aplastic anemia. Study background: The DNA of sorted CD4+ and CD8+ cells averaged approximately 3.3 ug. CD4+ cell libraries from healthy donors averaged about 10.8 million reads. Points from the study as a whole: A set of approximately 29 CD8+ CDR3 sequences was shared between patients and controls, and these sequences appeared highly expressed in patients.

Genomic DNA, serving as template, underwent TCR beta VDJ and CDR3 profiling. TCRdb passed the reads through MiXCR, listing each CDR3 protein once. Among 200,000 to 250,000 distinct CDR3 sequences listed, roughly 33% were seen once. After removal of 5 bases from V and 2 bases from J, the junction contained 15 bases not matched to a gene. Germline assignment: CDR1 SGHTA and CDR2 FQGTGA. The CDR3 contains 18 residues. Worth noting for this clonotype: Its antigen is undetermined.

Sequenced: sorted CD4+, CD8+, or CD8+CD57+ T cells (not recorded which) from PBMCs. The chain joins TRBV7-3 to TRBJ1-5, with 7 bases matching TRBD1. The receptor was isolated from a human donor in good health, serving as a control. The CDR3 nucleotides read TGTGCCAGCAGCCGCGAATACCTCCGAGACAGGGGCAATCAGCCCCAGCATTTT. Protein: CASSREYLRDRGNQPQHF.